This TCR beta chain was captured by sequencing in a study of response to subunit inactivated influenza vaccine. With respect to this clonotype: What it binds is not known.

TCRdb processed the RT-PCR reads anew with MiXCR; each CDR3 protein has one entry. The table shows just over 300,000 distinct CDR3 sequences, with 20% to 25% occurring only once. Study-wide points: Researchers suggested that each seasonal influenza vaccination recruits few new T cells.

The receptor comes from a man between 50 and 70 years old who received an inactivated influenza vaccine. The source material was PBMCs from blood, sampled 21 months after vaccination.

CDR3 sequence: CSARDHKGAVGELFF. The CDR3 coding sequence is TGCAGTGCTAGAGATCATAAGGGGGCGGTCGGGGAGCTGTTTTTT. This chain links TRBV20-1 with TRBJ2-2; 7 positions agree with TRBD1. With 0 bases clipped from V and 7 bases from J, the junction kept 8 bases outside the gene matches. Germline CDR1 reads DFQATT; CDR2 reads SNEGSKA (reference sequence). This CDR3 has 15 residues.